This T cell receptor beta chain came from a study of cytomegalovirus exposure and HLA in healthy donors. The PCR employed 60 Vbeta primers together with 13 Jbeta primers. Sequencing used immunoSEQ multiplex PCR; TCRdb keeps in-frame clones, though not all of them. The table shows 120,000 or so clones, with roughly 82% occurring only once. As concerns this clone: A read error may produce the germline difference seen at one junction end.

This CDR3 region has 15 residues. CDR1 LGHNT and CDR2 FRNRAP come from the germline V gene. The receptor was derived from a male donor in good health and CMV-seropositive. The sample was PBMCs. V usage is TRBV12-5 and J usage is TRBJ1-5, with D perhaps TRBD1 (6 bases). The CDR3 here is CASGLTGFSDQPQHF. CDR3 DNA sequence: TGTGCTAGTGGTCTGACAGGTTTTAGCGATCAGCCCCAGCATTTT.